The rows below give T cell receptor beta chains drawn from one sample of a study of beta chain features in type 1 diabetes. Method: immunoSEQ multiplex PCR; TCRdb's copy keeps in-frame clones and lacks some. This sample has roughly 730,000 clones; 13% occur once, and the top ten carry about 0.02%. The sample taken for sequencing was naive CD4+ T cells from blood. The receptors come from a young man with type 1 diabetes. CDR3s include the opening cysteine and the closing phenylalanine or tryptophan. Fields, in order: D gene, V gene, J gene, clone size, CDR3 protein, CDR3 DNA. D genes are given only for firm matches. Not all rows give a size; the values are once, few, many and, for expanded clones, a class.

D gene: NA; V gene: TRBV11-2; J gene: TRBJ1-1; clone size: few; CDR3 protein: CASNGPLRNTEAFF; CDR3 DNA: TGTGCCAGCAACGGGCCCTTGAGGAACACTGAAGCTTTCTTT
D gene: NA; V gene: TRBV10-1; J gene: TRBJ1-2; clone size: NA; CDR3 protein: CASSGPYGYTF; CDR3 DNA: TGCGCCAGCAGTGGGCCCTATGGCTACACCTTC
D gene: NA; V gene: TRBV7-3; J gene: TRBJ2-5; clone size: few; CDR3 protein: CASSLAVWETQYF; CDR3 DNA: TGTGCCAGCAGCCTAGCCGTTTGGGAGACCCAGTACTTC
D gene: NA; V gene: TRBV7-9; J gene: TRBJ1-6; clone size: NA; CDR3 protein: CASSWDPGALHF; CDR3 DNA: TGTGCCAGCAGCTGGGACCCCGGCGCCCTCCACTTT
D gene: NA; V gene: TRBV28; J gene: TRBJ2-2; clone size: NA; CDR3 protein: CASNPGTANTGELFF; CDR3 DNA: TGTGCCAGCAACCCCGGGACCGCGAACACCGGGGAGCTGTTTTTT
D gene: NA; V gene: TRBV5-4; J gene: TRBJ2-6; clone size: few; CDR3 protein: CASSPDSAGANVLTF; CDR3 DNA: TGTGCCAGCAGCCCCGACTCTGCTGGGGCCAACGTCCTGACTTTC
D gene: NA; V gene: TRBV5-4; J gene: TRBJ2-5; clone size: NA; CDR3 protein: CASSLNLETQYF; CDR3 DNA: TGTGCCAGCAGCTTGAATTTGGAGACCCAGTACTTC
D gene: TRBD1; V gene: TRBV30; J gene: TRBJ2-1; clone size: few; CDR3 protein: CAVETGNEQFF; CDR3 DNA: TGTGCAGTTGAGACAGGGAATGAGCAGTTCTTC
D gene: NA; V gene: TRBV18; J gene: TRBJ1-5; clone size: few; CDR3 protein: CASSPRTLEPQHF; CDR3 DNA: TGTGCCAGCTCACCGAGGACCCTTGAGCCCCAGCATTTT
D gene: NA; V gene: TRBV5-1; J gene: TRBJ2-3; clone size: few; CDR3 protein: CASSLAQSTDTQYF; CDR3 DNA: TGCGCCAGCAGCTTGGCGCAGAGCACAGATACGCAGTATTTT
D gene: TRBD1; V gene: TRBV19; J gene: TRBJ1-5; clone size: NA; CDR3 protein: CASSGTGRPQPQHF; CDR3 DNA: TGTGCCAGTAGCGGGACAGGGAGGCCTCAGCCCCAGCATTTT
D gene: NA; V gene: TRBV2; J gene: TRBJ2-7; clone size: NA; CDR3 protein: CASSYLGDGSF; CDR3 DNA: TGTGCCAGCAGTTACTTGGGTGACGGAAGCTTC
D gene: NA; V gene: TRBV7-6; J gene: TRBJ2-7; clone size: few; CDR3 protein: CASSLDRGEQYF; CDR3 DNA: TGTGCCAGCAGCTTAGACCGGGGCGAGCAGTACTTC
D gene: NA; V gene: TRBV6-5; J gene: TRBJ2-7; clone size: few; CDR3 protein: CASSYRETHEQYF; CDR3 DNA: TGTGCCAGCAGTTACAGGGAAACCCACGAGCAGTACTTC